The rows below give T cell receptor beta chains drawn from one sample of a study of T cells in Graves' hyperthyroidism and ophthalmopathy. TCRdb passed the multiplex PCR reads through MiXCR, listing each CDR3 protein once. In the table there are 350,000 to 400,000 distinct CDR3 sequences, about 19% of which are singletons. Sequenced input: blood. The receptors derive from a woman between 18 and 30 years old with Graves' hyperthyroidism. The CDR3 runs from the conserved cysteine through the conserved F or W. The D gene is left open where the match is weak. Rows may omit the clone size; those that give it use once, few, many or a size class.

TRBJ1-1 | many | NA | TRBV4-1 | CASSQVGRGPLNTEAFF | TGCGCCAGCAGCCAAGTTGGCCGGGGTCCCCTGAACACTGAAGCTTTCTTT
TRBJ1-5 | many | NA | TRBV4-2 | CASSQDREWNQPQHF | TGTGCCAGCAGCCAAGACAGGGAGTGGAATCAGCCCCAGCATTTT
TRBJ1-1 | many | NA | TRBV20-1 | CSAPNLWRTEAFF | TGCAGTGCTCCAAATTTGTGGCGAACTGAAGCTTTCTTT
TRBJ2-2 | NA | NA | TRBV28 | CASTFARTGELFF | TGTGCCAGCACCTTTGCGCGCACCGGGGAGCTGTTTTTT
TRBJ1-5 | many | TRBD1 | TRBV20-1 | CSALTGWNQPQHF | TGCAGTGCTTTGACAGGGTGGAATCAGCCCCAGCATTTT
TRBJ1-1 | many | NA | TRBV3-1 | CASSRYTEAFF | TGTGCCAGCAGCCGCTACACTGAAGCTTTCTTT
TRBJ1-2 | NA | NA | TRBV3-1 | CASSLRQNYGYTF | TGTGCCAGCAGCCTCCGACAGAACTATGGCTACACCTTC
TRBJ1-1 | many | NA | TRBV2 | CASSAGTEAFF | TGTGCCAGCAGTGCCGGCACTGAAGCTTTCTTT
TRBJ1-5 | many | TRBD1 | TRBV28 | CASSLDRGRANQPQHF | TGTGCCAGCAGCCTAGACAGGGGGCGAGCCAATCAGCCCCAGCATTTT
TRBJ2-5 | NA | NA | TRBV2 | CASSERASSETQYF | TGTGCCAGCAGTGAACGGGCAAGTTCAGAGACCCAGTACTTC
TRBJ1-1 | many | TRBD1 | TRBV2 | CASRSNRGGTEAFF | TGTGCCAGCAGGAGTAACAGGGGGGGCACTGAAGCTTTCTTT
TRBJ1-1 | many | NA | TRBV20-1 | CSASAGRNTEAFF | TGCAGTGCTAGCGCAGGGAGGAACACTGAAGCTTTCTTT
TRBJ1-1 | many | NA | TRBV7-8 | CASGRNTEAFF | TGTGCCAGCGGCCGGAACACTGAAGCTTTCTTT
TRBJ1-5 | NA | TRBD1 | TRBV7-2 | CASSSPGQGTTPQHF | TGTGCCAGCAGCTCCCCGGGACAGGGGACGACGCCCCAGCATTTT
TRBJ1-1 | NA | NA | TRBV20-1 | CSATQSVGTEAFF | TGCAGTGCCACCCAGTCGGTGGGGACTGAAGCTTTCTTT
TRBJ2-7 | NA | TRBD2 | TRBV12-3/TRBV12-4 | CASSLGAMIAGGPFEQYF | TGTGCCAGCAGTTTAGGGGCTATGATAGCGGGAGGGCCTTTCGAGCAGTACTTC
TRBJ1-1 | many | NA | TRBV4-1 | CASSQDPGQNTEAFF | TGCGCCAGCAGCCAAGACCCGGGACAGAACACTGAAGCTTTCTTT
TRBJ2-7 | few | NA | TRBV6-1 | CASTNLVGEQYF | TGTGCCAGCACCAACCTTGTGGGCGAGCAGTACTTC
TRBJ2-7 | many | NA | TRBV6-1 | CASTPIRGGEQYF | TGTGCCAGCACCCCAATAAGGGGAGGAGAGCAGTACTTC
TRBJ2-7 | many | TRBD1 | TRBV6-5 | CASSYSPGQGASEQYF | TGTGCCAGCAGTTACTCCCCCGGACAGGGGGCGAGTGAGCAGTACTTC
TRBJ2-7 | many | NA | TRBV5-1 | CASSLEIVTGAYEQYF | TGCGCCAGCAGCTTGGAGATCGTGACCGGGGCCTACGAGCAGTACTTC
TRBJ2-5 | few | NA | TRBV18 | CASSPRQFRAETQYF | TGTGCCAGCTCACCGAGACAGTTTCGGGCCGAGACCCAGTACTTC
TRBJ1-2 | NA | NA | TRBV10-3 | CAISDRGGGSTLYGYTF | TGTGCCATCAGTGACCGCGGGGGGGGCAGTACCCTCTATGGCTACACCTTC
TRBJ1-5 | many | NA | TRBV10-3 | CAIAGTEAEGPQHF | TGTGCCATAGCAGGTACGGAGGCCGAGGGGCCCCAGCATTTT
TRBJ1-1 | many | NA | TRBV9 | CASSPSRFGNTEAFF | TGTGCCAGCAGCCCAAGCAGGTTCGGGAACACTGAAGCTTTCTTT
TRBJ2-5 | many | NA | TRBV30 | CAWRVVGPLGETQYF | TGTGCCTGGAGAGTGGTGGGGCCCTTAGGGGAGACCCAGTACTTC
TRBJ1-1 | many | NA | TRBV20-1 | CSARAGGTEAFF | TGCAGTGCTAGAGCTGGGGGGACTGAAGCTTTCTTT